The clone carrying this T cell receptor (beta chain) was picked up many times. Its matching antigen is unknown. These data are taken from a study of response to subunit inactivated influenza vaccine. Study-wide results and caveats: Authors suggested few new T cells are recruited by each seasonal influenza vaccination.

CDR3 size: 15 residues. The V gene lost 4 bases and the J gene lost 3 bases, with 13 bases spanning the gap. Each CDR3 protein is one row after TCRdb ran MiXCR on the RT-PCR reads. The table has over 750,000 distinct CDR3 sequences, over 20% seen once. This TCR came from a man aged 50-60 years who received an inactivated influenza vaccine. The sample consisted of PBMCs from blood, taken 4 to 6 days after vaccination. The V call is TRBV12-3 or TRBV12-4, the J call TRBJ1-3; D not certain. This CDR3 reads CASSSPGGGGNTIYF. CDR3 nucleotides: TGTGCCAGCAGTTCACCGGGAGGTGGTGGAAACACCATATATTTT.